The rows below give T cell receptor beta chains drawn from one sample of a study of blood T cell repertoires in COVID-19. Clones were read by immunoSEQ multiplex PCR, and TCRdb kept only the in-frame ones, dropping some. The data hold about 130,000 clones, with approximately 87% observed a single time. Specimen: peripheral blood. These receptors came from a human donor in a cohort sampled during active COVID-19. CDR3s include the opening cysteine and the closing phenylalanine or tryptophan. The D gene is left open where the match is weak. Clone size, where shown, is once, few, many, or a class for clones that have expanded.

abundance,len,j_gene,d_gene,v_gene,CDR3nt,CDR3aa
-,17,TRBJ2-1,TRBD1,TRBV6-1,TGTGCCAGCAGTGACCAACTTCCGGGACAGGGTTCGGATGAGCAGTTCTTC,CASSDQLPGQGSDEQFF
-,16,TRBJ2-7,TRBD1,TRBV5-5,TGTGCCAGCAGCTTGGCCGGGACAGGGACATCCTACGAGCAGTACTTC,CASSLAGTGTSYEQYF
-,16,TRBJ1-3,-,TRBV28,TGTGCCAGCAGTATCTTGCGATCTATGACTGGAAACACCATATATTTT,CASSILRSMTGNTIYF
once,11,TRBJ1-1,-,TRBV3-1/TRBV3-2,TGTGCCAGCAGCCAAGAGGGGCGAGCTTTCTTT,CASSQEGRAFF
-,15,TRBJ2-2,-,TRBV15,TGTGCCACCAGCAGTCAGGGGCGCAACACCGGGGAGCTGTTTTTT,CATSSQGRNTGELFF
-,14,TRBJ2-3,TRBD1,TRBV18,TGTGCCAGCGAAAGCCAGGGGGCGTCAGATACGCAGTATTTT,CASESQGASDTQYF
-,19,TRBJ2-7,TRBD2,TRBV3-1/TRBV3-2,TGTGCCAGCAGCCAACCGACGGTGGGTAGGGCAAGGGACTACTACGAGCAGTACTTC,CASSQPTVGRARDYYEQYF
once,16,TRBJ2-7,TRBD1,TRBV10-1,TGCGCCAGCAACGAACCGACAGGGGGCGACAATCACGAGCAGTACTTC,CASNEPTGGDNHEQYF
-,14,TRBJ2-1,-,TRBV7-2,TGTGCCAGCAGCTTGGGGGGTCGCGGCAATGAGCAGTTCTTC,CASSLGGRGNEQFF
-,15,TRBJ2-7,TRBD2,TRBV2,TGTGCCAGCAGTTTACTAACTAGCGGGGGTTACGAGCAGTACTTC,CASSLLTSGGYEQYF